The 27 T cell receptor beta chains listed next were all sequenced from one sample in a study of T-cell reconstitution after alpha-beta-depleted transplantation in children. The library targeted TCRbeta and was prepared with unique molecular identifiers. TCRdb called the PCR reads again in MiXCR, with one record for every CDR3 protein. The sample lists hundreds of thousands of distinct CDR3 sequences, about 15% occurring once. Sequences were derived from PBMCs, mostly from graft donor cells, sampled 360 days after TCRalphabeta/CD19-depleted stem cell transplant. These TCRs come from a male patient between 5 and 17 years old who had a stem cell transplant for acute lymphoblastic leukemia, so the T cells may come from the graft donor.

This clonotype was detected only a few times. The CDR3 DNA reads as TGTGCCAGCAGTCCCGGGACAGCCTACTACGAGCAGTACTTC. It is translated as CASSPGTAYYEQYF. The V gene is TRBV27, the J gene TRBJ2-7; 7 bases are shared with TRBD1. Germline V gives CDR1 MNHEY, CDR2 SMNVEV (reference sequence). This CDR3 is built from 14 residues. V lost 5 bases and J lost 3; bases outside the gene matches: 7.

This clonotype occurred a few times. The CDR3 DNA follows: TGTGCCAGCACTGAAGGCCCGGACCCAAACATTCAGTACTTC. This gives the protein CASTEGPDPNIQYF. This chain uses TRBV12-3 or TRBV12-4 with TRBJ2-4; no clear D. The length of the CDR3 is 14 residues. The V and J ends lost 7 bases and 6 bases respectively, with 16 bases between them.

The sample holds a few counts of this clonotype. The V gene is TRBV21-1, the J gene TRBJ1-1. TRBV21-1 is labeled a pseudogene. The CDR3 has 13 residues. CDR3: CALRGGKTTEAFF. DNA for the CDR3: TGTGCCTTACGCGGAGGGAAGACCACTGAAGCTTTCTTT.

This clonotype showed up just a few times. The J gene is TRBJ2-4, the V gene TRBV10-3; D possibly uses TRBD1 or TRBD2 (6 bases each). Trimming left V 5 bases short and J 6 bases short, with 17 bases between. The CDR3 is 15 amino acids. Germline-derived CDR1 and CDR2 are ENHRY and SYGVKD. In nucleotides, the CDR3 is TGTGCCATCAGTCAGGGGACTCGCGAGGGAAACATTCAGTACTTC. Amino acids: CAISQGTREGNIQYF.

This clonotype came up many times. The CDR3 DNA is TGCAGCGTTATTAGCGGCGGGCCAGATACGCAGTATTTT. This encodes CSVISGGPDTQYF. The genes are TRBV29-1 and TRBJ2-3; maybe TRBD2 (6 bases). The CDR3 has 13 residues. Trimming took 5 bases from V and 4 from J, leaving 13 bases between them. CDR1 and CDR2 (germline): SQVTM, ANQGSEA.

The table lists this clonotype with a few counts. CDR3 in DNA: TGTGCCAGCAGTTTACTAGCGGGATCCATTGATACGCAGTATTTT. Translated: CASSLLAGSIDTQYF. This chain joins TRBV12-3 or TRBV12-4 and TRBJ2-3; 9 nucleotides agree with TRBD2. The CDR3 has 15 amino acids. The V gene end was trimmed by 2 bases and the J gene end by 6 bases; junction bases not matched to a gene: 6.

This clonotype was detected only a few times. CDR3 nucleotide sequence: TGTGCCAGCAGCTCGACTAGCGAGTCGGGCGAGCAGTACTTC. It is translated as CASSSTSESGEQYF. The chain uses TRBV7-9 and TRBJ2-7, with 8 bases lining up with TRBD2. Looked up from germline, CDR1 is SEHNR and CDR2 is FQNEAQ (reference sequence). The CDR3 has 14 amino acids. The J segment lost 6 bases and the V segment lost 4 bases, leaving 8 bases of the junction unmatched.

The CDR3 bases are TGTGCCAGCAGCCAAGCGGGGGACAGGAGATACTTC. Residues: CASSQAGDRRYF. The chain combines TRBV14 with TRBJ2-7; 8 bases are shared with TRBD1. Germline V lookup: CDR1 SGHDN, CDR2 FVKESK. Trimming removed 1 base from V and 13 bases from J; junction bases left unmatched: 6. The CDR3 runs to 12 residues.

This clonotype was detected only a few times. This chain uses TRBV20-1 with TRBJ2-1, with 11 bases lining up with TRBD2. The CDR3 spans 15 residues. In germline, CDR1 is DFQATT, CDR2 SNEGSKA (reference sequence). V lost 0 bases and J lost 9; bases outside the gene matches: 7. CDR3 amino acids: CSARELAGEIGEQFF. CDR3 nucleotide sequence: TGCAGTGCTAGAGAACTAGCGGGAGAGATCGGTGAGCAGTTCTTC.

The gene calls are TRBV20-1 and TRBJ1-2, with 7 bases matching TRBD1. The CDR3 totals 16 residues. Germline-derived CDR1 and CDR2 are DFQATT and SNEGSKA (reference sequence). V lost 0 bases and J lost 5; bases outside the gene matches: 12. The CDR3 sequence: CSARDAGSGTAYGYTF. The CDR3 coding sequence is TGCAGTGCTAGAGATGCCGGTTCCGGGACAGCTTATGGCTACACCTTC.

The J gene is TRBJ2-5, the V gene TRBV9; perhaps TRBD2 as D (7 bases). Germline V gene sequence: CDR1 SGDLS, CDR2 YYNGEE. V was pared by 3 bases and J by 1 base, with 16 bases between. CDR3 length: 16 residues. CDR3 bases: TGTGCCAGCAGCGCCTGGGGGGGCGGGATCCAAGAGACCCAGTACTTC. Its protein product is CASSAWGGGIQETQYF.

This chain uses TRBV20-1 with TRBJ2-1; TRBD1 or TRBD2 may be the D gene (5 bases each). The CDR3 extends over 15 amino acids. Germline lookup yields CDR1 DFQATT and CDR2 SNEGSKA (reference sequence). V gave up 0 bases and J gave up 2 bases, with 11 bases separating them. CDR3 bases: TGCAGTGCTAGAGATCACGGGGCGGCCTACAATGAGCAGTTCTTC. Translating gives CSARDHGAAYNEQFF.

The chain links TRBV11-2 to TRBJ1-4; weak D call: TRBD1 (6 bases). V gave up 8 bases and J gave up 3 bases, with 19 bases separating them. The CDR3 consists of 16 residues. Germline CDR1 is SGHAT and CDR2 is FQNNGV. CDR3 in amino acids: CASRSPHRDPNEKLFF. CDR3 in DNA: TGTGCCAGCCGCTCTCCCCACAGGGACCCTAATGAAAAACTGTTTTTT.

This clonotype was seen a few times. The chain links TRBV6-1 to TRBJ2-7, with D perhaps TRBD1 (5 bases). Germline values: CDR1 MNHNS, CDR2 SASEGT. V dropped 5 bases and J dropped 5 bases, with 16 bases sitting between them. This CDR3 is built from 14 residues. Here the CDR3 reads CASSPEGDLNEQYF. In nucleotides, the CDR3 is TGTGCCAGCAGTCCCGAAGGGGATCTCAACGAGCAGTACTTC.

This chain uses TRBV4-2 with TRBJ2-7, with a possible D match to TRBD2 (5 bases). Trimming removed 1 base at V and 6 bases at J, with 13 bases between. The length of the CDR3 is 14 residues. Germline CDR1 LGHNA, CDR2 YNFKEQ. CDR3 in amino acids: CASSQGREVGEQYF. For the CDR3, the DNA is TGTGCCAGCAGCCAAGGCCGGGAAGTGGGCGAGCAGTACTTC.

This rearrangement joins TRBV4-1 to TRBJ1-5, with a possible D match to TRBD1 (5 bases). The CDR3 has 15 residues. Trimming took off 1 base at V and 7 bases at J, with 14 bases between the two ends. Germline lookup yields CDR1 MGHRA and CDR2 YSYEKL. As DNA, the CDR3 is TGCGCCAGCAGCCAAGGAAGGGGTAAGGGGCAGCCCCAGCATTTT. Amino acid sequence: CASSQGRGKGQPQHF.

This clonotype was detected a few times. This chain joins TRBV4-1 and TRBJ2-1, with D tentatively TRBD1 (5 bases). Trimming took off 4 bases at V and 2 bases at J, with 12 bases between the two ends. CDR1 is MGHRA, CDR2 YSYEKL, per germline. The CDR3 is 15 amino acids. CDR3 DNA sequence: TGCGCCAGCAGCCCAAATCGACAGACCTACAATGAGCAGTTCTTC. Residues: CASSPNRQTYNEQFF.

This clonotype turned up a few times. This rearrangement joins TRBV29-1 to TRBJ1-2; D might be TRBD1 (5 bases). CDR1 and CDR2 (germline): SQVTM, ANQGSEA. This CDR3 region has 15 residues. V was trimmed by 4 bases and J by 8 bases, leaving 23 bases between them. Here the CDR3 DNA reads TGCAGCGTTGTAATTTCCCGGGGGACCTTCCACGGCTACACCTTC. Protein sequence: CSVVISRGTFHGYTF.

The chain links TRBV7-6 to TRBJ1-4; perhaps TRBD1 as D (6 bases). This CDR3 contains 18 residues. Germline CDR1 reads SGHVS; CDR2 reads FNYEAQ. The germline V and J ends were trimmed by 4 bases and 8 bases, with 26 bases remaining between them. DNA of the CDR3: TGTGCCAGCAGCTCACAGGGTACCAGAGGGGGGCAGTTGGAAAAACTGTTTTTT. Amino acids: CASSSQGTRGGQLEKLFF.

J is TRBJ1-1 and V is TRBV7-9; D is ambiguous. The V gene lost 7 bases and the J gene lost 8 bases, with 11 bases spanning the gap. CDR3 length: 11 amino acids. Germline V gives CDR1 SEHNR, CDR2 FQNEAQ (reference sequence). The CDR3 protein is CASTKTREAFF. Here the CDR3 DNA reads TGTGCCAGCACCAAAACACGGGAAGCTTTCTTT.

The chain is built from TRBV6-2 or TRBV6-3 and TRBJ1-5; 7 nucleotides agree with TRBD1. Per the germline V gene, CDR1 is MNHEY and CDR2 is SVGEGT. The junction had 4 bases not matched to a gene; V was cut back by 4 bases and J by 1 base. The CDR3 length is 15 residues. This chain's CDR3 is CASSWAGGSNQPQHF. The CDR3 DNA is TGTGCCAGCAGTTGGGCAGGGGGAAGCAATCAGCCCCAGCATTTT.

In this sample, this clonotype turned up a few times. The chain has TRBV5-5 and TRBJ1-1, with D unresolved. Germline loops: CDR1 SGHKS, CDR2 YYEKEE (reference sequence). The germline V and J ends were trimmed by 6 bases and 4 bases, with 13 bases remaining between them. This CDR3 is built from 13 residues. CDR3 region: CASKGNSPTEAFF. The CDR3, as DNA: TGTGCCAGCAAAGGGAATTCCCCCACTGAAGCTTTCTTT.

This sequence joins TRBV28 and TRBJ2-7; possibly TRBD2 for D (5 bases). This CDR3 is 14 amino acids long. V was shortened by 1 base and J by 1 base, with 8 bases between the two germline ends. Germline values: CDR1 MDHEN, CDR2 SYDVKM. The CDR3 sequence is CASSLLEGSYEQYF. CDR3 nucleotides: TGTGCCAGCAGTTTATTAGAGGGTTCCTACGAGCAGTACTTC.

This clonotype was seen only a few times. The J gene is TRBJ2-1, the V gene TRBV7-6; 11 bases agree with TRBD2. Germline V lookup: CDR1 SGHVS, CDR2 FNYEAQ. V was clipped by 1 base and J by 4 bases; unmatched bases: 9. The CDR3 covers 18 residues. This chain's CDR3 is CASSLEEERTSGYNEQFF. CDR3 in DNA: TGTGCCAGCAGCTTAGAGGAGGAGAGGACTAGCGGGTACAATGAGCAGTTCTTC.

This sequence joins TRBV9 and TRBJ1-5; 8 nucleotides align to TRBD1. Trimming removed 3 bases from V and 5 bases from J; junction bases left unmatched: 13. The CDR3 is made up of 17 amino acids. Germline lookup yields CDR1 SGDLS and CDR2 YYNGEE. The CDR3 reads CASSEDRGPDFYQPQHF. The CDR3 DNA follows: TGTGCCAGCAGCGAAGACAGGGGTCCCGACTTTTATCAGCCCCAGCATTTT.

The chain is built from TRBV29-1 and TRBJ1-2; TRBD1 aligns across 9 bases. Trimming took 7 bases from V and 5 from J; bases not matched to a gene: 5. Germline V gives CDR1 SQVTM, CDR2 ANQGSEA. This CDR3 spans 12 amino acids. CDR3 DNA: TGCAGCGCAGAGGGGACAGGGTATGGCTACACCTTC. It specifies CSAEGTGYGYTF.

The rearrangement joins TRBV7-9 to TRBJ1-6; tentatively, D is TRBD1 (6 bases). The V end lost 5 bases, the J end lost 14 bases, and 25 bases lay between the germline ends. This CDR3 has 16 residues. Germline V gene lookup returns CDR1 SEHNR and CDR2 FQNEAQ (reference sequence). CDR3 DNA: TGTGCCAGCAGCACTGGGACAAGGCCCCTAAAGAGGACCCTCCACTTT. Its protein product is CASSTGTRPLKRTLHF. Full variable domain (outside the CDR3, taken from reference TRBV7-9 and TRBJ1-6): DTGVSQNPRHKITKRGQNVTFRCDPISEHNRLYWYRQTLGQGPEFLTYFQNEAQLEKSRLLSDRFSAERPKGSFSTLEIQRTEQGDSAMYLCASSTGTRPLKRTLHFGNGTRLTVT.